The 22 T cell receptor beta chains below were found in one sample sequenced in a study of cytomegalovirus exposure and HLA in healthy donors. Data came from immunoSEQ multiplex PCR; TCRdb stores just in-frame clones and leaves some out. The table records about 220,000 clones, about 90% of them present only once. The sample taken for sequencing was PBMCs. These receptors were taken from a woman aged 18-35 years in good health and CMV-seronegative.

Worth noting for this clone: Within the sample, other DNA sequences also encode this same CDR3. The DNA of the CDR3 is TGTGCCAGTAATTATGGGCAGGGGAACGAAAAACTGTTTTTT. Its protein is CASNYGQGNEKLFF. This rearrangement joins TRBV19 to TRBJ1-4; a possible D gene is TRBD1 (6 bases). The V and J ends lost 7 bases and 8 bases respectively, with 17 bases between them. CDR3 length equals 14 residues. CDR1 and CDR2 (germline): LNHDA, SQIVND (reference sequence).

This chain links TRBV6-5 with TRBJ2-1; 8 bases fit TRBD2. In germline, CDR1 is MNHEY, CDR2 SVGAGI. V lost 7 bases and J lost 9; bases outside the gene matches: 8. The CDR3 runs to 13 residues. CDR3 nucleotides: TGTGCCAGCACTAAAGGGACTAGACGTGAGCAGTTCTTC. Translated: CASTKGTRREQFF.

The V call is TRBV7-9, the J call TRBJ2-7, with 10 bases fitting TRBD1. Germline V gene lookup returns CDR1 SEHNR and CDR2 FQNEAQ (reference sequence). CDR3 length: 17 amino acids. With 0 bases clipped from V and 4 bases from J, the junction kept 9 bases outside the gene matches. CDR3 nucleotide sequence: TGTGCCAGCAGCTTAGCCCTCATAGACAGGGGGCTGTACGAGCAGTACTTC. Amino acid sequence: CASSLALIDRGLYEQYF.

The chain uses TRBV7-2 and TRBJ1-5; no clear D. CDR1 and CDR2 (germline): SGHTA, FQGNSA. This CDR3 contains 14 residues. Trimming stripped 1 base from V and 5 bases from J, with 9 bases between. CDR3 in DNA: TGTGCCAGCAGCTTAGTTGCTCGGGATCAGCCCCAGCATTTT. It yields the protein CASSLVARDQPQHF.

The chain recombines TRBV9 with TRBJ2-7; 7 nucleotides match TRBD1. Germline V lookup: CDR1 SGDLS, CDR2 YYNGEE. Trimming at V came to 3 bases and at J to 1 base, leaving 13 bases not matched to a gene. This CDR3 spans 17 amino acids. CDR3 DNA sequence: TGTGCCAGCAGCGCGGGGACAGACACACTTTTTTCCTACGAGCAGTACTTC. Encoded protein: CASSAGTDTLFSYEQYF.

The V gene is TRBV5-5, the J gene TRBJ1-1; the D is unclear. Germline V gene lookup returns CDR1 SGHKS and CDR2 YYEKEE (reference sequence). The V gene lost 2 bases and the J gene lost 11 bases, with 10 bases spanning the gap. The CDR3 totals 11 residues. The CDR3 bases are TGTGCCAGCAGCTTACTGACAAGGGCTTTCTTT. Encoded protein: CASSLLTRAFF.

The genes are TRBV9 and TRBJ1-1, with 7 bases that match TRBD1. This CDR3 is built from 16 residues. Germline lookup yields CDR1 SGDLS and CDR2 YYNGEE. Trimming took 1 base from V and 0 from J; bases not matched to a gene: 6. The CDR3, as DNA: TGTGCCAGCAGCGTAACTCTGGACAGGATGAACACTGAAGCTTTCTTT. This gives the protein CASSVTLDRMNTEAFF.

The chain recombines TRBV12-5 with TRBJ1-4; tentatively, D is TRBD1 (6 bases). The germline gives CDR1 LGHNT, CDR2 FRNRAP. This CDR3 contains 15 residues. V was trimmed by 5 bases and J by 7 bases, leaving 17 bases between them. CDR3 sequence (DNA): TGTGCTAGTGGTGTCCCCCGGGGGGGCAGTGAAAAACTGTTTTTT. Translation gives CASGVPRGGSEKLFF.

The V call is TRBV10-3, the J call TRBJ1-1; 7 bases are a match to TRBD1. After removal of 3 bases from V and 3 bases from J, the junction contained 4 bases not matched to a gene. The germline gives CDR1 ENHRY, CDR2 SYGVKD. The CDR3 runs 14 residues. The CDR3 protein is CAISDEGAYTEAFF. CDR3 bases: TGTGCCATCAGTGATGAGGGGGCCTACACTGAAGCTTTCTTT.

This clone came up once. The chain carries TRBV15 and TRBJ1-1; D ambiguous. Trimming shortened V by 0 bases and J by 1 base, and 6 bases separated the two germline ends. Germline V CDR1 and CDR2: LNHNV, YYDKDF (reference sequence). The CDR3 runs to 14 residues. The CDR3 loop reads CATSRERGNTEAFF. CDR3 nucleotides: TGTGCCACCAGCAGAGAGCGAGGGAACACTGAAGCTTTCTTT.

The chain carries TRBV30 and TRBJ2-3; 8 bases align to TRBD2. The V gene's germline CDR1 is GTSNPN and CDR2 SVGIG (reference sequence). Trimming removed 2 bases from V and 5 bases from J; junction bases left unmatched: 12. The CDR3 is 16 amino acids. CDR3 DNA sequence: TGTGCCTGGAGTCCCCGACTAGCGTCGGCGGGAGATACGCAGTATTTT. Translation: CAWSPRLASAGDTQYF.

The chain links TRBV29-1 to TRBJ2-1; TRBD2 aligns across 12 bases. This CDR3 contains 16 residues. Looked up from germline, CDR1 is SQVTM and CDR2 is ANQGSEA. V lost 6 bases to trimming and J lost 2 bases; unmatched junction nucleotides: 8. The CDR3 region is CSVDTPSGRAYNEQFF. The CDR3 nucleotides are TGCAGCGTAGATACCCCTAGCGGGAGGGCCTACAATGAGCAGTTCTTC.

V and J are TRBV5-4 and TRBJ2-1; D is perhaps TRBD1 (5 bases). CDR3 size: 15 residues. Germline V gene data show CDR1 as SGHNT and CDR2 as YYREEE (reference sequence). V dropped 4 bases and J dropped 9 bases, with 20 bases sitting between them. In DNA, the CDR3 is TGTGCCAGCAGCCCCGAAATAAGGGCCCAGGGTGAGCAGTTCTTC. It translates to CASSPEIRAQGEQFF. Complete variable domain (other parts from reference TRBV5-4 and TRBJ2-1): ETGVTQSPTHLIKTRGQQVTLRCSSQSGHNTVSWYQQALGQGPQFIFQYYREEENGRGNFPPRFSGLQFPNYSSELNVNALELDDSALYLCASSPEIRAQGEQFFGPGTRLTVL.

The chain employs TRBV7-6 and TRBJ1-2; D is unclear. Trimming removed 1 base at V and 0 bases at J, with 9 bases between. The CDR3 sequence is 15 residues long. Germline loops: CDR1 SGHVS, CDR2 FNYEAQ. CDR3 protein: CASSLGPGTNYGYTF. The CDR3 DNA follows: TGTGCCAGCAGCTTAGGGCCGGGTACTAACTATGGCTACACCTTC.

V gene TRBV5-1 combines with J gene TRBJ2-5, with D possibly TRBD1 on 6 matching bases. This CDR3 is built from 14 residues. V was pared by 1 base and J by 5 bases, with 12 bases between. In germline, CDR1 is SGHRS, CDR2 YFSETQ. The CDR3 sequence: CASSLTGLVETQYF. The CDR3 nucleotides are TGCGCCAGCAGCTTGACAGGGTTGGTTGAGACCCAGTACTTC.

V gene TRBV5-1 combines with J gene TRBJ1-1; 7 nucleotides align to TRBD1. The CDR3 is 16 residues long. V was pared by 4 bases and J by 6 bases, with 15 bases of the junction left unmatched. CDR1 is SGHRS, CDR2 YFSETQ, per germline. Written as DNA, the CDR3 is TGCGCCAGCAGCGGTATACAGGGGACGGGGTGGGCTGAAGCTTTCTTT. Amino acids: CASSGIQGTGWAEAFF.

The V and J genes are TRBV28 and TRBJ1-1; D unclear. Trimming left V 10 bases short and J 1 base short, with 10 bases between. The CDR3 is 12 residues long. Germline V gene sequence: CDR1 MDHEN, CDR2 SYDVKM. CDR3 bases: TGTGCCACAAGATTCGGGAACACTGAAGCTTTCTTT. Translated: CATRFGNTEAFF. Variable domain in full (rest from reference TRBV28 and TRBJ1-1): DVKVTQSSRYLVKRTGEKVFLECVQDMDHENMFWYRQDPGLGLRLIYFSYDVKMKEKGDIPEGYSVSREKKERFSLILESASTNQTSMYLCATRFGNTEAFFGQGTRLTVV.

This clone was recorded once. V is TRBV19 and J is TRBJ2-2; TRBD1 matches 7 bases. The CDR3 runs to 15 residues. Germline CDR1 LNHDA, CDR2 SQIVND (reference sequence). After removal of 3 bases from V and 7 bases from J, the junction contained 8 bases not matched to a gene. This chain's CDR3 is CASSIHRGQGGELFF. The CDR3 coding sequence is TGTGCCAGTAGTATTCATAGGGGGCAAGGCGGGGAGCTGTTTTTT.

The J gene is TRBJ2-1, the V gene TRBV19, with 8 bases fitting TRBD2. The V gene end was trimmed by 8 bases and the J gene end by 0 bases; junction bases not matched to a gene: 9. CDR3 length: 16 amino acids. The germline gives CDR1 LNHDA, CDR2 SQIVND (reference sequence). The CDR3 sequence: CASGLAGGSSYNEQFF. In DNA, the CDR3 is TGTGCCAGTGGGCTGGCGGGGGGAAGCTCCTACAATGAGCAGTTCTTC.

J is TRBJ1-1 and V is TRBV10-3; 9 nucleotides match TRBD1. Unmatched junction bases numbered 11, after V lost 5 bases and J lost 7 bases. In germline, CDR1 is ENHRY, CDR2 SYGVKD. The CDR3 is 15 residues long. The CDR3 bases are TGTGCCATCAGTACCGGGACAGGGCTTGACGGTGAAGCTTTCTTT. Its protein is CAISTGTGLDGEAFF.

The chain joins TRBV5-1 to TRBJ2-7; 12 bases match TRBD2. J lost 3 bases, V lost 3 bases, and 4 bases had no gene match. Looked up from germline, CDR1 is SGHRS and CDR2 is YFSETQ. The CDR3 consists of 15 residues. Here the CDR3 DNA reads TGCGCCAGCAGCTCGCTAGCGGGAGGGGACTACGAGCAGTACTTC. Translation gives CASSSLAGGDYEQYF.

This sequence joins TRBV5-1 and TRBJ2-5; no clear D. V lost 4 bases and J lost 5, with 15 bases in between. CDR3 size: 14 residues. Germline V CDR1 and CDR2: SGHRS, YFSETQ. The CDR3 coding sequence is TGCGCCAGCAGCCCCGCTCTTGGTGGCGAGACCCAGTACTTC. Translated: CASSPALGGETQYF. Using reference TRBV5-1 and TRBJ2-5 for the parts outside the CDR3, the full variable domain is KAGVTQTPRYLIKTRGQQVTLSCSPISGHRSVSWYQQTPGQGLQFLFEYFSETQRNKGNFPGRFSGRQFSNSRSEMNVSTLELGDSALYLCASSPALGGETQYFGPGTRLLVL.